This T cell receptor (delta chain) was found in a study of DNA immune sequencing with unique molecular identifiers. For the study at large: γδ T cells were magnetically enriched from buffy coats; genomic DNA was sequenced. Enriched γδ T-cell DNA input was roughly 100 ng; non-enriched PBMC DNA input was roughly 1 ug. Study findings and constraints: The most frequent TRD pairing among healthy donor clonotypes was TRDV2-TRDJ1. Only primer-targeted TRD sequences can be detected; novel ones are missed.

A 32-plex genomic DNA assay used primers for all 8 TRDV and 4 TRDJ genes. Adapter PCR followed 3 to 4 barcoding PCR cycles that attached a 12-nucleotide UMI. TCRdb re-called the multiplex PCR reads through CATT. The profile shows some 5,300 delta-chain clones, 11% of them singletons. The length of the CDR3 is 20 residues. Germline V lookup: CDR1 GEAIGNYY, CDR2 EKD. This clone occurred a few times. What it binds is not known. The TCRdb protein comes from a much larger clone and disagrees with this DNA's translation at residue 15, likely due to a read error; the protein given here is derived from the DNA.

This receptor was identified in a human donor in good health. Sequenced: gamma-delta T cells enriched from blood buffy coat, or unenriched PBMCs (not recorded which). The chain uses TRDV2 and TRDJ3; TRDD3 matches 13 bases. Here the CDR3 reads CACDKVLGDTRSWDARQMFF. CDR3 nucleotide sequence: TGTGCCTGTGACAAAGTACTGGGGGATACGCGCTCCTGGGACGCCCGACAGATGTTTTTC.